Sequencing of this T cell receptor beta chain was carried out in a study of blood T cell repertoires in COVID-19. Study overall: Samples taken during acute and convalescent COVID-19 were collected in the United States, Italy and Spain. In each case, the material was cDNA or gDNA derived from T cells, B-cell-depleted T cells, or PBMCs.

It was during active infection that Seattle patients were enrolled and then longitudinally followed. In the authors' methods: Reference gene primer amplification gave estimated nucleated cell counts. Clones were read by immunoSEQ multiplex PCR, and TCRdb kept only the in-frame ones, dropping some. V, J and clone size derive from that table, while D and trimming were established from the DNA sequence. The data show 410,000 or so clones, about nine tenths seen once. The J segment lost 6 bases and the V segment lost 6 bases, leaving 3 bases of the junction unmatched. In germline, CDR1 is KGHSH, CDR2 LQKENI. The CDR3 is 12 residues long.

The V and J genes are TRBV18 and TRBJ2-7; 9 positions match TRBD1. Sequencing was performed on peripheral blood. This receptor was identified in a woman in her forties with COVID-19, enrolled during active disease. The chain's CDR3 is CASSRQGGEQYF. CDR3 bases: TGTGCCAGCTCGCGACAGGGGGGCGAGCAGTACTTC.